This TCR beta chain was documented in a study of T cells in Graves' hyperthyroidism and ophthalmopathy. TCR beta CDR3 regions were amplified from RNA. The HTBI primer set served for first-round RT-PCR of the TCR CDR3. MiXCR, run by TCRdb on the multiplex PCR reads, gives a single entry per CDR3 protein. The data show 300,000 to 400,000 distinct CDR3 sequences, roughly 21% seen once. Trimming cost V 5 bases and J 3 bases; bases outside gene matches: 8. CDR3 length: 14 amino acids. Per germline, CDR1 DFQATT and CDR2 SNEGSKA (reference sequence). This clonotype was sampled from a woman aged 45-59 years with Graves' hyperthyroidism. This chain links TRBV20-1 with TRBJ1-2, with 8 bases lining up with TRBD1. Sequencing input: blood. The CDR3, as DNA: TGCAGTGCTCCCAGGGGGCCCCGGGACTATGGCTACACCTTC. Encoded protein: CSAPRGPRDYGYTF.